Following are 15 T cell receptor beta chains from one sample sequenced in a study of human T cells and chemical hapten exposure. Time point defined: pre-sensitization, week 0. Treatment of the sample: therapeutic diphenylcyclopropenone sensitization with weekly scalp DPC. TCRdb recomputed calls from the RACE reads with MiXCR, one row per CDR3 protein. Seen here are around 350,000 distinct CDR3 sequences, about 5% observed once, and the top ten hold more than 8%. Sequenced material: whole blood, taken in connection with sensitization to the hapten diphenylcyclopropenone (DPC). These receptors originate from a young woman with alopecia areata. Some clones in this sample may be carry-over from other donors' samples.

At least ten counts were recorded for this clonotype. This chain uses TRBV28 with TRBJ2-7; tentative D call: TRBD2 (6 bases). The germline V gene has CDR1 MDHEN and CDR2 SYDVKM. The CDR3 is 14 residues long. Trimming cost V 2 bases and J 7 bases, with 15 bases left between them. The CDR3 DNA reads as TGTGCCAGCAGTTTAGTCGGCGGGACCACTGAGCAGTACTTC. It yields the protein CASSLVGGTTEQYF.

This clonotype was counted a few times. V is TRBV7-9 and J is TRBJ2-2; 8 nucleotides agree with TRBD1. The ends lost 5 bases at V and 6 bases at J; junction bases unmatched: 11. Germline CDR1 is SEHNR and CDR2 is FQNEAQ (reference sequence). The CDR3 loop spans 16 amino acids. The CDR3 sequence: CASSPRTGSIAGELFF. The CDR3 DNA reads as TGTGCCAGCAGCCCCCGGACAGGGTCAATCGCCGGGGAGCTGTTTTTT.

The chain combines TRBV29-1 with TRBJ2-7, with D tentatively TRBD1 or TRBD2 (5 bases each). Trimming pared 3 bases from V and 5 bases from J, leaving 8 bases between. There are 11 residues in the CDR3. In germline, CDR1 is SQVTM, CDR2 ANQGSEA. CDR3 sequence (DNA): TGCAGCGTTGACGTGGGACACGAGCAGTACTTC. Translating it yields CSVDVGHEQYF.

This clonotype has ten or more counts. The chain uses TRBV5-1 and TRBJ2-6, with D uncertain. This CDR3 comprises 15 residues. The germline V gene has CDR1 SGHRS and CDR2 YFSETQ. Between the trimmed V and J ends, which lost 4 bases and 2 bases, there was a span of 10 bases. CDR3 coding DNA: TGCGCCAGCAGCGCGGACCCTACTGGGGCCAACGTCCTGACTTTC. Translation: CASSADPTGANVLTF.

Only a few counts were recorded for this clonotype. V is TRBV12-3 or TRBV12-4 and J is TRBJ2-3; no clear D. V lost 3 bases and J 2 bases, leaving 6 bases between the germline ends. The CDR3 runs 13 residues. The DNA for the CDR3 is TGTGCCAGCAGTTTTCAGGACACAGATACGCAGTATTTT. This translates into CASSFQDTDTQYF.

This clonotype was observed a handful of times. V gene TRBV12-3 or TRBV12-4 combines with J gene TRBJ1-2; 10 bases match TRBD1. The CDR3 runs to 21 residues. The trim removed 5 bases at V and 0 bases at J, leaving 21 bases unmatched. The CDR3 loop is CASSRRDRGLKRNNTNYGYTF. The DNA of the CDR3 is TGTGCCAGCAGTCGCCGGGACAGGGGCTTAAAACGGAACAATACTAACTATGGCTACACCTTC.

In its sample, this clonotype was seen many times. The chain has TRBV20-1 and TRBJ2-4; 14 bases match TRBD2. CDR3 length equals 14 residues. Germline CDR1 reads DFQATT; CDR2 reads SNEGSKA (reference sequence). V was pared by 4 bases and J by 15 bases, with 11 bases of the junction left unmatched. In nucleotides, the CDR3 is TGCAGTGCTAAAGCCGGGACTAGCGGGGGTCTTCTGTACTTC. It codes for CSAKAGTSGGLLYF.

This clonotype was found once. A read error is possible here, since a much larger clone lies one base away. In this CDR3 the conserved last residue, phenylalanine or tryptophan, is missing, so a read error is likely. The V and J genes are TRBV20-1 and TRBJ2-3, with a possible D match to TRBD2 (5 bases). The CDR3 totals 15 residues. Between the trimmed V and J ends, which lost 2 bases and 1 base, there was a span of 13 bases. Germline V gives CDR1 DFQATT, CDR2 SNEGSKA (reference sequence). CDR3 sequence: CSARPQRSRTDTQYL. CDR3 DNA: TGCAGTGCTAGACCACAGCGGAGCCGCACAGATACGCAGTATCTT.

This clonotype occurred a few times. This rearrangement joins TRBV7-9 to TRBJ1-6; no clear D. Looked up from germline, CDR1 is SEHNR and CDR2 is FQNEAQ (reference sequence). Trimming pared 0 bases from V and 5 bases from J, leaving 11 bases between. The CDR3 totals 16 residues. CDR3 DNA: TGTGCCAGCAGCTTAGCGTGGGGAAGCGATAATTCACCCCTCCACTTT. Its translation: CASSLAWGSDNSPLHF.

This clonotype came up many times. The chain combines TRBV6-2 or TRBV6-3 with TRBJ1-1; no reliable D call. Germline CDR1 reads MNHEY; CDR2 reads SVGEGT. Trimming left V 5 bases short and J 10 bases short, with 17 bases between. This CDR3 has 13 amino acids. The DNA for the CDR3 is TGTGCCAGCAGTACCCGGCCGGAAAGTGTAGCTTTCTTT. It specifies CASSTRPESVAFF.

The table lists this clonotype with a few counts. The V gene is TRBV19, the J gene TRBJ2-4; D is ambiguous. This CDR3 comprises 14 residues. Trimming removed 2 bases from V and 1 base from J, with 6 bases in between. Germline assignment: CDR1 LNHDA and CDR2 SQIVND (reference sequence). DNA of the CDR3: TGTGCCAGTAGTATAAGCGCGGCCAAAAACATTCAGTACTTC. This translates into CASSISAAKNIQYF.

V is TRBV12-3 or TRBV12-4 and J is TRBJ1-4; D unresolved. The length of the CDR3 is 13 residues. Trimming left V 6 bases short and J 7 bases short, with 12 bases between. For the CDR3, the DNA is TGTGCCAGCAGCCCCGGATGGGGTGAAAAACTGTTTTTT. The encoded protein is CASSPGWGEKLFF.

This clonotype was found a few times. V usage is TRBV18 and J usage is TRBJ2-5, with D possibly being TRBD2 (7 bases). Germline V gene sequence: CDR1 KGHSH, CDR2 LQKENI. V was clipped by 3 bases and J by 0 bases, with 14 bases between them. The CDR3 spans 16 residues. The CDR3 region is CASSPRGGGHQETQYF. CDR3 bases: TGTGCCAGCTCACCGCGAGGGGGAGGGCACCAAGAGACCCAGTACTTC.

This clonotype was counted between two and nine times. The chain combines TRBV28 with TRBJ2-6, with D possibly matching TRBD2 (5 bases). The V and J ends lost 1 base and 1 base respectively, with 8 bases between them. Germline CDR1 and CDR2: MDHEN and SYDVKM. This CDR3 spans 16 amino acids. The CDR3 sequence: CASSLLRASGANVLTF. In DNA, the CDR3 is TGTGCCAGCAGTTTATTGCGGGCTTCTGGGGCCAACGTCCTGACTTTC.

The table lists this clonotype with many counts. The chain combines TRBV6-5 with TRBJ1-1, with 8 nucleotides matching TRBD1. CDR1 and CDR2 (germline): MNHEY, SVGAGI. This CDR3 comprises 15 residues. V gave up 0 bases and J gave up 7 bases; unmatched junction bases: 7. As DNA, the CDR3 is TGTGCCAGCAGTTACTCCACGGGACAGGCTTTTGAAGCTTTCTTT. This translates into CASSYSTGQAFEAFF.